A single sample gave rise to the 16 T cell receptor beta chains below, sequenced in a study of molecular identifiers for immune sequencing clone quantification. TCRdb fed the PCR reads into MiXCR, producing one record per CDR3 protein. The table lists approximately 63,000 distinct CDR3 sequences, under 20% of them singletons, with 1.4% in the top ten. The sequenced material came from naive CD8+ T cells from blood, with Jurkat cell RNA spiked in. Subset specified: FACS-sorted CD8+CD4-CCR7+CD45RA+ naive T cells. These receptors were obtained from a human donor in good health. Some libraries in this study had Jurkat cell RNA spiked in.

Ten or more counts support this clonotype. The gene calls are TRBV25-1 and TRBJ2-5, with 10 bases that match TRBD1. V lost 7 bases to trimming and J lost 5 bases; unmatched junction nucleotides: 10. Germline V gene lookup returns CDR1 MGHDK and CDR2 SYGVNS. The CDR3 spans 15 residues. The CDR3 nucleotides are TGTGCCAGCACCCCGGGGACAGGGGATATGGAGACCCAGTACTTC. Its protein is CASTPGTGDMETQYF.

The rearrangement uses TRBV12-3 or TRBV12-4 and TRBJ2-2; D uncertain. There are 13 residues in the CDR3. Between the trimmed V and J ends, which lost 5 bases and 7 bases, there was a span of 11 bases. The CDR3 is CASSRAPSGELFF. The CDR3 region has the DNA TGTGCCAGCAGTCGGGCGCCCAGCGGGGAGCTGTTTTTT.

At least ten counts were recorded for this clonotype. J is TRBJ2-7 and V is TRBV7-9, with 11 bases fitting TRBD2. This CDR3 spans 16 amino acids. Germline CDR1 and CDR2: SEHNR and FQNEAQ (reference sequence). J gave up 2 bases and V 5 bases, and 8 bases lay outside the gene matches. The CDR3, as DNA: TGTGCCAGCAGCATCCCGACTAGCGGGACCGCCTACGAGCAGTACTTC. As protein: CASSIPTSGTAYEQYF.

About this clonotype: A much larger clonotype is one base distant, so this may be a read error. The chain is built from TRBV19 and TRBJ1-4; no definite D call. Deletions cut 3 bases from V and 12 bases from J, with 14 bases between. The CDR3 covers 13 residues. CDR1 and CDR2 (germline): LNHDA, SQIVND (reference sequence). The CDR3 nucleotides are TGTGCCAGTAGTATGAACCTTTCTGGAGAACTGTTTTTT. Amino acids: CASSMNLSGELFF.

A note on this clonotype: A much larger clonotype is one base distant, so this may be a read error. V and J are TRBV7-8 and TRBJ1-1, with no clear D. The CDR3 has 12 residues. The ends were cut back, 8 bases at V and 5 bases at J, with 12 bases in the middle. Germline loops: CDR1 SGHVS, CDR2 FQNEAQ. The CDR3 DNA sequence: TGTGCCAGCGGCCTTAGGGATACTGAAGCTTTCTTT. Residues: CASGLRDTEAFF.

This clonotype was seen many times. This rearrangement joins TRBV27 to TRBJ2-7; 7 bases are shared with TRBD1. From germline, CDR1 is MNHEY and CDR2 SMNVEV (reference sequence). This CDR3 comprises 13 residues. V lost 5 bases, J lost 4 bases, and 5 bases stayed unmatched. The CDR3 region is CASSQLQGYEQYF. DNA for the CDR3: TGTGCCAGCAGTCAACTACAGGGGTACGAGCAGTACTTC.

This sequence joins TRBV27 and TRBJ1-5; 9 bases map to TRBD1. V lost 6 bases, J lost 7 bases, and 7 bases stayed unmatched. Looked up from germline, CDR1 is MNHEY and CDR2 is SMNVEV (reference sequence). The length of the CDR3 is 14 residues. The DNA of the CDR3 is TGTGCCAGCAGGACAGGGGGGATTGGGCAGCCCCAGCATTTT. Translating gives CASRTGGIGQPQHF.

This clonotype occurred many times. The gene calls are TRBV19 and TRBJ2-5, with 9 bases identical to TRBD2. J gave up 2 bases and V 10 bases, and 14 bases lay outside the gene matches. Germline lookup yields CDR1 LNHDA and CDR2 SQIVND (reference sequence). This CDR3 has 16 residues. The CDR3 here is CATRAGGEGLQETQYF. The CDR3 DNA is TGTGCCACCCGAGCGGGAGGAGAAGGGCTACAAGAGACCCAGTACTTC.

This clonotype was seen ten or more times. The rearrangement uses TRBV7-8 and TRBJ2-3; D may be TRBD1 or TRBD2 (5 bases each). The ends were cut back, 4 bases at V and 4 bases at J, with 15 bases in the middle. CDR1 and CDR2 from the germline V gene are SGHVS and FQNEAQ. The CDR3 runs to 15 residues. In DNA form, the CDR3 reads TGTGCCAGCAGCTCCCGGGACCCCGACGCAGATACGCAGTATTTT. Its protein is CASSSRDPDADTQYF.

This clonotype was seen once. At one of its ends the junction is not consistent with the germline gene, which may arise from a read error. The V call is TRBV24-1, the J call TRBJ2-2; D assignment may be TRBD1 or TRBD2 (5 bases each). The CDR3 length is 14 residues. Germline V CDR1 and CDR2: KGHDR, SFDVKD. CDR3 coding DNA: TGTGCCACCAGTGATGAAGGGGTCACCAGGGAGCTGTTCTTT. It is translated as CATSDEGVTRELFF.

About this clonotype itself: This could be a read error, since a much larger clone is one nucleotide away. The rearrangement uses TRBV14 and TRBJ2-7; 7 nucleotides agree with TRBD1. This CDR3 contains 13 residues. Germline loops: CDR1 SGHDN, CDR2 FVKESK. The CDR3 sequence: CASGQDRAYEQYF. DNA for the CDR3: TGTGCCAGCGGCCAAGACAGGGCCTACGAGCAGTACTTC. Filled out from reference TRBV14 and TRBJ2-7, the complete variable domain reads EAGVTQFPSHSVIEKGQTVTLRCDPISGHDNLYWYRRVMGKEIKFLLHFVKESKQDESGMPNNRFLAERTGGTYSTLKVQPAELEDSGVYFCASGQDRAYEQYFGPGTRLTVT.

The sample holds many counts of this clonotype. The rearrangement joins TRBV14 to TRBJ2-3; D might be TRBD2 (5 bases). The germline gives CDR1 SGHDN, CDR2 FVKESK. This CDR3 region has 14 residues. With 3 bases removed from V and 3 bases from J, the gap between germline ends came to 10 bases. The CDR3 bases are TGTGCCAGCAGCCATACATTAGCGACAGATACGCAGTATTTT. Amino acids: CASSHTLATDTQYF.

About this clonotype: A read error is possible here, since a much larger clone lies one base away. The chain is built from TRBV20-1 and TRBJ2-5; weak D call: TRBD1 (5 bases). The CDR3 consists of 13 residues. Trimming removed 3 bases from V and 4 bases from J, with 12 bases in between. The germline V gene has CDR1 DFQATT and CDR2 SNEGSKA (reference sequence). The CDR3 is CSASVGVAETQYF. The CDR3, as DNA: TGCAGTGCTAGCGTAGGGGTGGCAGAGACCCAGTACTTC.

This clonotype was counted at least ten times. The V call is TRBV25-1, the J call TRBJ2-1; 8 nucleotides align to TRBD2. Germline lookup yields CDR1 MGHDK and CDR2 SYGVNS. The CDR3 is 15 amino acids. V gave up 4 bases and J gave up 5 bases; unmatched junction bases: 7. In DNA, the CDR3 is TGTGCCAGCAGTGGGGGGACTAGTCCCGACAATGAGCAGTTCTTC. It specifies CASSGGTSPDNEQFF.

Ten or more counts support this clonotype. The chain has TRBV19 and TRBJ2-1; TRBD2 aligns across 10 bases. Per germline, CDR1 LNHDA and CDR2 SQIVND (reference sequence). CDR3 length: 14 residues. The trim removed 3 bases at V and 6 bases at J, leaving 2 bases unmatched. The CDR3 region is CASSMWTSGNEQFF. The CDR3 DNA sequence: TGTGCCAGTAGTATGTGGACTAGCGGCAATGAGCAGTTCTTC.

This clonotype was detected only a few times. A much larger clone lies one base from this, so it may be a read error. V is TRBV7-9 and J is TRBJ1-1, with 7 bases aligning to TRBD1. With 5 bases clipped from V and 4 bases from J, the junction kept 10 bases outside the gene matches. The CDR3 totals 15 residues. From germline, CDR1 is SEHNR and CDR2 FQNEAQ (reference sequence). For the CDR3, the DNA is TGTGCCAGCAGCGGCAGACAGGGAACGAGCACTGAAGCTTTCTTT. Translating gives CASSGRQGTSTEAFF.